The rows below give T cell receptor beta chains drawn from one sample of a study of spatial heterogeneity in lung cancer. From the 5' RACE reads, TCRdb called clonotypes with MiXCR, one entry per CDR3 protein. The sample includes over 45,000 distinct CDR3 sequences, roughly 5% of them seen just once. Sequencing was performed on PBMCs, taken at surgery. These receptor sequences come from a male donor with early-stage non-small cell lung cancer. CDR3s include the opening cysteine and the closing phenylalanine or tryptophan. D genes are given only for firm matches. Size tells how often a clone was seen (once, few, many) or the class of an expanded clone, and some rows leave it out.

J,size,D,V,CDR3,DNA
TRBJ2-4,many,TRBD1,TRBV19,CASSPWDRVEDIQYF,TGTGCCAGTAGTCCCTGGGACAGGGTAGAGGACATTCAGTACTTC
TRBJ2-5,many,TRBD1,TRBV29-1,CSGVGQKQTQYF,TGCAGCGGGGTGGGACAGAAACAGACCCAGTACTTC
TRBJ2-3,many,TRBD1,TRBV24-1,CATSDFQGAITTDTQYF,TGTGCCACCAGTGATTTCCAGGGGGCCATCACCACAGATACGCAGTATTTT
TRBJ2-3,many,TRBD1,TRBV20-1,CSARDQGESTDTQYF,TGCAGTGCTAGAGATCAGGGGGAAAGCACAGATACGCAGTATTTT
TRBJ2-7,NA,TRBD1,TRBV5-4,CVSSKGQVHYEQYF,TGTGTCAGCAGCAAGGGACAGGTTCACTACGAGCAGTACTTC
TRBJ1-5,many,NA,TRBV20-1,CSARDQRASNQPQHF,TGCAGTGCTAGAGATCAAAGGGCTAGCAATCAGCCCCAGCATTTT
TRBJ2-1,many,TRBD2,TRBV20-1,CSAMLLAGGGIGNEQFF,TGCAGTGCTATGCTGCTGGCGGGAGGGGGTATCGGCAATGAGCAGTTCTTC
TRBJ2-3,many,NA,TRBV20-1,CSARGSSTDTQYF,TGCAGTGCTCGGGGGTCTAGCACAGATACGCAGTATTTT
TRBJ1-6,many,NA,TRBV20-1,CSARENRFGAPLHF,TGCAGTGCTAGAGAAAATAGGTTCGGGGCACCCCTCCACTTT
TRBJ2-3,many,NA,TRBV29-1,CSVLERQVLNTQYF,TGCAGCGTGCTCGAGCGGCAGGTTCTAAATACGCAGTATTTT
TRBJ2-1,medium-sized,NA,TRBV29-1,CSVEDQIVGVYNEQFF,TGCAGCGTTGAAGATCAGATAGTAGGGGTCTACAATGAGCAGTTCTTC
TRBJ2-7,NA,NA,TRBV10-1,CASSEVPSKTSEQYF,TGCGCCAGCAGTGAGGTACCCTCAAAGACGTCCGAGCAGTACTTC
TRBJ1-2,many,NA,TRBV5-6,CASSLVRQSYGYTF,TGTGCCAGCAGCTTGGTGAGACAGAGCTATGGCTACACCTTC
TRBJ2-1,many,NA,TRBV20-1,CSARDSFLAGPYDEQFF,TGCAGTGCTAGAGATTCGTTTCTGGCGGGACCTTATGATGAGCAGTTCTTC
TRBJ2-1,many,TRBD2,TRBV4-1,CASSQGVLRKREDHEQFF,TGCGCCAGCAGCCAAGGTGTTCTTCGGAAGCGGGAGGACCATGAGCAGTTCTTC
TRBJ1-5,many,NA,TRBV9,CASSVAMGQPQHF,TGTGCCAGCAGCGTAGCTATGGGGCAGCCCCAGCATTTT
TRBJ2-5,many,TRBD2,TRBV10-3,CAISESTSGKETQYF,TGTGCCATCAGTGAGTCGACTAGCGGTAAAGAGACCCAGTACTTC
TRBJ2-1,many,NA,TRBV6-5,CASSYSAGKQFF,TGTGCCAGCAGTTACTCGGCGGGCAAGCAGTTCTTC
TRBJ2-7,many,NA,TRBV6-5,CASSLSSVDEQYF,TGTGCCAGCAGCCTTTCTAGCGTCGACGAGCAGTACTTC
TRBJ2-1,many,NA,TRBV18,CASSPAIDHNEQFF,TGTGCCAGCTCACCAGCTATCGACCACAATGAGCAGTTCTTC
TRBJ1-5,many,NA,TRBV6-5,CASSRQERNQPQHF,TGTGCCAGCAGTAGACAGGAGCGCAATCAGCCCCAGCATTTT
TRBJ2-2,many,NA,TRBV9,CASSVVTGTGELFF,TGTGCCAGCAGCGTGGTCACTGGCACCGGGGAGCTGTTTTTT
TRBJ2-1,many,NA,TRBV3-1,CASSPPGRAFNEQFF,TGTGCCAGCAGCCCGCCGGGACGGGCTTTTAATGAGCAGTTCTTC
TRBJ2-5,NA,NA,TRBV20-1,CSARAGHSLETQYF,TGCAGTGCTAGAGCGGGACACTCCTTAGAGACCCAGTACTTC
TRBJ1-2,few,NA,TRBV20-1,CSASYRVGGYTF,TGCAGTGCCTCCTACAGGGTGGGCGGCTACACCTTC
TRBJ1-2,many,NA,TRBV3-1,CASSQREAYGYTF,TGTGCCAGCAGCCAACGAGAAGCCTATGGCTACACCTTC
TRBJ1-2,few,NA,TRBV6-5,CASSYSDRDYGYTF,TGTGCCAGCAGTTACTCCGACAGAGACTATGGCTACACCTTC
TRBJ2-7,many,NA,TRBV29-1,CSAGVSGQGNYEQYF,TGCAGCGCTGGGGTCTCGGGCCAGGGGAACTACGAGCAGTACTTC
TRBJ1-1,many,NA,TRBV6-5,CASSYSRWTEAFF,TGTGCCAGCAGTTACTCGAGGTGGACTGAAGCTTTCTTT